This T cell receptor (beta chain) was retrieved from a study of blood T cell repertoires in COVID-19. Losses at the gene ends were 2 bases for V and 0 bases for J; bases not matched to a gene: 8. The length of the CDR3 is 17 residues. CDR1 and CDR2 (germline): MGHRA, YSYEKL. Sequenced by immunoSEQ multiplex PCR; TCRdb stores in-frame clones only, minus some. Among 55,000 to 75,000 clones listed, about 80% were seen once. The sequenced sample was peripheral blood. This chain uses TRBV4-1 with TRBJ2-3; 7 bases line up with TRBD1. This TCR was recovered from a man between 65 and 85 years old who had recovered from COVID-19. CDR3 sequence reads: CASSQSSGQPSTDTQYF. The CDR3 DNA reads as TGCGCCAGCAGCCAATCGTCGGGACAGCCTAGCACAGATACGCAGTATTTT.